This T cell receptor beta chain is drawn from a study of blood T cell repertoires in COVID-19. The germline gives CDR1 MDHEN, CDR2 SYDVKM. V dropped 8 bases and J dropped 6; count of bases not matched to a gene: 8. This CDR3 has 13 residues. Some clones are missing from TCRdb's copy, which holds only in-frame ones; the method was immunoSEQ multiplex PCR. The sample carries roughly 210,000 clones, less than 90% recorded once. The material sequenced was peripheral blood. The chain recombines TRBV28 with TRBJ2-7, with 9 nucleotides matching TRBD1. This TCR was recovered from an elderly woman with COVID-19, enrolled during active disease. The CDR3 reads CASGTGTGFEQYF. CDR3 sequence (DNA): TGTGCCAGCGGAACCGGGACAGGGTTCGAGCAGTACTTC.